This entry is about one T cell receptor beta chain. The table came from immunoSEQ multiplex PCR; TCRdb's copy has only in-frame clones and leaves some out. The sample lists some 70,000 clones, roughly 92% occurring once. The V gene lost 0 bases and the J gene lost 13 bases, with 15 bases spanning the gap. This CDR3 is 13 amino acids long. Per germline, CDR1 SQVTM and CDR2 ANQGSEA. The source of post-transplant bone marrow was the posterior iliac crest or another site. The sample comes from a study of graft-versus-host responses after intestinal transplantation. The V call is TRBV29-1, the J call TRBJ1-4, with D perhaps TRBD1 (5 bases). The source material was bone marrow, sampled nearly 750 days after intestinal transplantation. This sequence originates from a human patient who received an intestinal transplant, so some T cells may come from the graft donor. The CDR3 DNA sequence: TGCAGCGTTGAAGATGTAAGGGGTCGGAGACTGTTTTTT. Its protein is CSVEDVRGRRLFF.